This TCR beta chain was sequenced in a study of blood T cell repertoires in COVID-19. About the study: COVID-19 samples collected from the United States, Italy and Spain covered acute and convalescent phases. The analysed material was cDNA or gDNA that came from T cells, B-cell-depleted T cells, or PBMCs.

Authors' methods: Quantification of nucleated cells was approximated via reference gene primer amplification. Clones were sequenced by immunoSEQ multiplex PCR, and TCRdb holds only the in-frame ones, with some missing. V, J and clone size reflect that table, while D and trimming were determined from the DNA. The sample records over 150,000 clones, around 80% being singletons. The CDR3 spans 15 residues. Germline trimming cut 3 bases from V and 1 base from J; bases unmatched to any gene: 1. Germline V gives CDR1 KGHDR, CDR2 SFDVKD. Sequencing used peripheral blood. This TCR derives from a human donor with acute or convalescent COVID-19. The donor label of this sample is uncertain. The V gene is TRBV24-1, the J gene TRBJ1-1, with 10 positions matching TRBD1. In nucleotides, the CDR3 is TGTGCCACCAGTGATCGGACAGGGGGGAACACTGAAGCTTTCTTT. This translates into CATSDRTGGNTEAFF.